Here is one T cell receptor beta chain with its context. The data are from a study of cytomegalovirus exposure and HLA in healthy donors. Overall study context: Early released data had around 79 million unique TCRs, all coming from HLA-typed donors.

PCR involved 60 Vbeta and 13 Jbeta primers. Profiled with immunoSEQ multiplex PCR; TCRdb holds only in-frame clones, not every one. The sample has roughly 190,000 clones; over 75% are singletons. Germline V gives CDR1 LNHNV, CDR2 YYDKDF (reference sequence). The V gene end was trimmed by 0 bases and the J gene end by 3 bases; junction bases not matched to a gene: 9. The CDR3 is 17 amino acids. The chain links TRBV15 to TRBJ1-1; 8 bases fit TRBD1. The material sequenced was PBMCs. This TCR was recovered from a woman aged 50 to 60 in good health and CMV-seropositive. This CDR3 is CATSRDRGLEPDTEAFF. The DNA of the CDR3 is TGTGCCACCAGCAGAGACAGGGGGCTCGAGCCGGACACTGAAGCTTTCTTT.